A selection of T cell receptor beta chains follows, all from one sample in a study of Tregs in tolerant kidney transplant recipients. The data were produced by immunoSEQ multiplex PCR, yet TCRdb's version contains in-frame clones alone and is incomplete. The data hold around 86,000 clones, with roughly 90% observed a single time. The material was CD4+ T cells from blood (PBMCs), obtained 24 months after the transplant. The receptors were sampled from a human patient who received a combined kidney and bone marrow transplant. Some T cells could come from the graft donor. Each CDR3 is given with its conserved first and last residue. Fields, in order: D gene, V gene, J gene, clone size, CDR3 DNA, CDR3 protein. A D gene is named only where the DNA matches it firmly. Size is stated for part of the rows, as once, few or many counts, or as a class when the clone is expanded.

>NA|TRBV28|TRBJ2-7|NA
TGTGCCAGCAGCCTACGGGCAGGGTCCTACGAGCAGTACTTC
CASSLRAGSYEQYF
>NA|TRBV19|TRBJ1-2|NA
TGTGCCAGTACCTACAGGGTAGGCGGCTACACCTTC
CASTYRVGGYTF
>TRBD2|TRBV7-2|TRBJ2-3|NA
TGTGCCAGCAGCTTGAGACTAGCGGGGGGCCCCAGCACAGATACGCAGTATTTT
CASSLRLAGGPSTDTQYF
>TRBD1|TRBV6-5|TRBJ1-2|NA
TGTGCCAGCAAGGGGCAGGGGGCGATTGGCTACACCTTC
CASKGQGAIGYTF
>TRBD1|TRBV7-9|TRBJ1-5|once
TGTGCCAGCAGCAAGGGATTCCAGGGGGAAGAGAGTCAGCCCCAGCATTTT
CASSKGFQGEESQPQHF
>NA|TRBV7-2|TRBJ2-1|NA
TGTGCCAGCAGCTTACAACTGCGCGGTGAGCAGTTCTTC
CASSLQLRGEQFF
>TRBD2|TRBV25-1|TRBJ2-3|NA
TGTGCCAGCAGCGAAAACAGGAGAGAGCGGGGGAGCACAGATACGCAGTATTTT
CASSENRRERGSTDTQYF
>TRBD1|TRBV30|TRBJ1-1|NA
TGTGCCTGGAGTGTCGGGTTATTCGACAGGGTGAACACTGAAGCTTTCTTT
CAWSVGLFDRVNTEAFF
>TRBD1|TRBV5-1|TRBJ2-7|NA
TGCGCCAGCAGCTTGGACAGGGGTTACGAGCAGTACTTC
CASSLDRGYEQYF
>TRBD2|TRBV5-1|TRBJ2-2|NA
TGCGCCAGCAGCACGCTAGCGGGAGTTACCACCGGGGAGCTGTTTTTT
CASSTLAGVTTGELFF
>NA|TRBV30|TRBJ1-2|NA
TGTGCCTGGGCAGTTTCTAACTATGGCTACACCTTC
CAWAVSNYGYTF
>TRBD2|TRBV10-3|TRBJ2-1|NA
TGTGCCATCACTTCACTAGCGGGGGCCCAGAGCTCCTACAATGAGCAGTTCTTC
CAITSLAGAQSSYNEQFF
>NA|TRBV6-5|TRBJ2-2|NA
TGTGCCAGCAGCTTTAAGGACACCAACACCGGGGAGCTGTTTTTT
CASSFKDTNTGELFF
>NA|TRBV19|TRBJ1-6|NA
TGTGCCAGTAGTATCCGGGACTATAATTCACCCCTCCACTTT
CASSIRDYNSPLHF
>TRBD2|TRBV14|TRBJ2-2|NA
TGTGCCAGCAGCCAACTCAACGGGGGGACCGGGGAGCTGTTTTTT
CASSQLNGGTGELFF
>TRBD1|TRBV5-4|TRBJ1-2|NA
TGTGCCAGCAGGGCAACCGACAGGGGGTTTGGTGGCTACACCTTC
CASRATDRGFGGYTF
>NA|TRBV5-8|TRBJ2-1|NA
TGTGCCAGCAGCTTGGACTTAGCCTACAATGAGCAGTTCTTC
CASSLDLAYNEQFF
>NA|TRBV5-1|TRBJ1-2|few
TGCGCCAGCACCCCGGGGGACCGGATCTATGGCTACACCTTC
CASTPGDRIYGYTF
>NA|TRBV6-6|TRBJ2-7|NA
TGTGCCAGCAGTTACCCCCCCGGGACATCGGACGAGCAGTACTTC
CASSYPPGTSDEQYF
>TRBD1|TRBV5-4|TRBJ2-7|NA
TGTGCCAGCAGCTTGACGACAGGGCCCTCCGAGCAGTACTTC
CASSLTTGPSEQYF